This T cell receptor (beta chain) was retrieved from a study of molecular identifiers for immune sequencing clone quantification. TCRdb re-called the PCR reads through MiXCR, storing one row per CDR3 protein. The sample lists about 500,000 distinct CDR3 sequences, roughly 26% occurring once. The CDR3 runs to 15 residues. Trimming shortened V by 5 bases and J by 4 bases, and 18 bases separated the two germline ends. Germline loops: CDR1 MNHEY, CDR2 SVGEGT. The TCR was taken from a human donor in good health. Some libraries in this study had Jurkat cell RNA spiked in. Sequencing was carried out using naive CD8+ T cells from blood, with Jurkat cell RNA spiked in. Subset here: FACS-sorted CD8+CD4-CCR7+CD45RA+ naive T cells. V gene TRBV6-2 or TRBV6-3 combines with J gene TRBJ2-7; tentatively, D is TRBD1 (6 bases). CDR3 loop: CASSKTSGTPYEQYF. The CDR3 bases are TGTGCCAGCAGTAAAACCTCCGGGACACCGTACGAGCAGTACTTC.